The rows below give T cell receptor beta chains drawn from one sample of a study of regulatory T cells in long-lasting Graves disease. A single record per CDR3 protein comes from TCRdb applying MiXCR to the multiplex PCR reads. This table holds around 250,000 distinct CDR3 sequences, about 19% found once. The sequences come from peripheral blood mononuclear cells (PBMCs), collected at new diagnosis, from a patient treated with antithyroid drugs. These receptors were collected from a female donor with Graves disease. The CDR3 runs from the conserved cysteine through the conserved F or W. The order of the fields is V gene, D gene, clone size, J gene, CDR3 DNA, CDR3 protein. D genes are given only for firm matches. Size is stated for part of the rows, as once, few or many counts, or as a class when the clone is expanded.

V gene: TRBV7-9; D gene: -; clone size: -; J gene: TRBJ2-5; CDR3 DNA: TGTGCCAGCGAGATGGGTGGGGCGTATAAGACCCAGTACTTC; CDR3 protein: CASEMGGAYKTQYF
V gene: TRBV9; D gene: -; clone size: -; J gene: TRBJ2-5; CDR3 DNA: TGTGCCAGCAGCGTAGCTGACTACGGGGTGACCCAGTACTTC; CDR3 protein: CASSVADYGVTQYF
V gene: TRBV6-5; D gene: -; clone size: many; J gene: TRBJ2-3; CDR3 DNA: TGTGCCAGCAGTTACATCCCCACAGATACGCAGTATTTT; CDR3 protein: CASSYIPTDTQYF
V gene: TRBV28; D gene: TRBD2; clone size: many; J gene: TRBJ2-3; CDR3 DNA: TGTGCCACCATCGGGGCTAGCGGGAGGGCCGGAACAGATACGCAGTATTTT; CDR3 protein: CATIGASGRAGTDTQYF
V gene: TRBV20-1; D gene: TRBD2; clone size: medium-sized; J gene: TRBJ2-7; CDR3 DNA: TGCAGTGCTAGAGAAGATCCCGGGACTAGCGGGAGTTACGAGCAGTACTTC; CDR3 protein: CSAREDPGTSGSYEQYF
V gene: TRBV12-3/TRBV12-4; D gene: -; clone size: many; J gene: TRBJ2-4; CDR3 DNA: TGTGCCAGCAGCCCACTAGCCCGCACAGGCAAAAACATTCAGTACTTC; CDR3 protein: CASSPLARTGKNIQYF
V gene: TRBV7-9; D gene: TRBD1; clone size: -; J gene: TRBJ2-7; CDR3 DNA: TGTGCCAGCAGCTTAGGGACGGGACAGATCTACGAGCAGTACTTC; CDR3 protein: CASSLGTGQIYEQYF
V gene: TRBV12-3/TRBV12-4; D gene: -; clone size: many; J gene: TRBJ2-7; CDR3 DNA: TGTGCCAGCAGTCCCGGGACGGAGCAGTACTTC; CDR3 protein: CASSPGTEQYF
V gene: TRBV6-1; D gene: -; clone size: many; J gene: TRBJ1-1; CDR3 DNA: TGTGCCAGCAGTAGGACAGCCCTTGCTGAAGCTTTCTTT; CDR3 protein: CASSRTALAEAFF
V gene: TRBV11-2; D gene: TRBD2; clone size: many; J gene: TRBJ2-1; CDR3 DNA: TGTGCCAGCAGCTCCCAATCGGGGGGGGCCTACAATGAGCAGTTCTTC; CDR3 protein: CASSSQSGGAYNEQFF
V gene: TRBV4-2; D gene: -; clone size: few; J gene: TRBJ1-1; CDR3 DNA: TGTGCCAGCAGCCAAGAAGGGGGACCTGACACTGAAGCTTTCTTT; CDR3 protein: CASSQEGGPDTEAFF
V gene: TRBV6-9; D gene: TRBD1; clone size: few; J gene: TRBJ2-1; CDR3 DNA: TGTGCCAGCAGCTGCAGGTTCGGGACAGGGGGAAACTCCTACAATGAGCAGTTCTTC; CDR3 protein: CASSCRFGTGGNSYNEQFF
V gene: TRBV12-3/TRBV12-4; D gene: TRBD2; clone size: -; J gene: TRBJ2-7; CDR3 DNA: TGTGCCAGCAGCCAAGCGGGAGTGTACGAGCAGTACTTC; CDR3 protein: CASSQAGVYEQYF
V gene: TRBV7-2; D gene: -; clone size: many; J gene: TRBJ2-3; CDR3 DNA: TGTGCCAGCAGCTTAGTAGGGGATACGCAGTATTTT; CDR3 protein: CASSLVGDTQYF
V gene: TRBV20-1; D gene: -; clone size: many; J gene: TRBJ2-7; CDR3 DNA: TGCAGTGCAAAGACTAGGTCAGACGAGCAGTACTTC; CDR3 protein: CSAKTRSDEQYF
V gene: TRBV20-1; D gene: TRBD2; clone size: many; J gene: TRBJ2-3; CDR3 DNA: TGCAGTGCGGAAAGCGGGGGTGGGACAGATACGCAGTATTTT; CDR3 protein: CSAESGGGTDTQYF
V gene: TRBV29-1; D gene: -; clone size: many; J gene: TRBJ2-3; CDR3 DNA: TGCAGCGTCGAACCTGGGCGCGCAGATACGCAGTATTTT; CDR3 protein: CSVEPGRADTQYF
V gene: TRBV5-4; D gene: TRBD1; clone size: -; J gene: TRBJ1-4; CDR3 DNA: TGTGCCAGCAGCTGGAAGACAGGGGAGAAAGACGAAAAACTGTTTTTT; CDR3 protein: CASSWKTGEKDEKLFF
V gene: TRBV6-1; D gene: -; clone size: -; J gene: TRBJ1-1; CDR3 DNA: TGTGCCAGCAGTCGCCTCGGGCAGGGGAACACTGAAGCTTTCTTT; CDR3 protein: CASSRLGQGNTEAFF
V gene: TRBV18; D gene: -; clone size: many; J gene: TRBJ1-5; CDR3 DNA: TGTGCCAGCTCACCAAGGACGGATAGCAATCAGCCCCAGCATTTT; CDR3 protein: CASSPRTDSNQPQHF
V gene: TRBV4-2; D gene: -; clone size: few; J gene: TRBJ1-1; CDR3 DNA: TGTGCCAGCAGCCCCCACCCCGCCAACACTGAAGCTTTCTTT; CDR3 protein: CASSPHPANTEAFF
V gene: TRBV7-2; D gene: TRBD2; clone size: many; J gene: TRBJ2-5; CDR3 DNA: TGTGCCAGCAGCTTTAGCGGGGGGGCTACAGAGACCCAGTACTTC; CDR3 protein: CASSFSGGATETQYF
V gene: TRBV3-1; D gene: -; clone size: many; J gene: TRBJ1-2; CDR3 DNA: TGTGCCAGCAGCCGGACAGTTCCTAACTATGGCTACACCTTC; CDR3 protein: CASSRTVPNYGYTF
V gene: TRBV10-2; D gene: TRBD2; clone size: many; J gene: TRBJ2-4; CDR3 DNA: TGCGCCACGTCCGGGACTAGCCAAAACATTCAGTACTTC; CDR3 protein: CATSGTSQNIQYF
V gene: TRBV5-1; D gene: TRBD1; clone size: many; J gene: TRBJ1-2; CDR3 DNA: TGCGCCAGCAGCTTAGGACAGGGCATCCATAGGCATGGCTACACCTTC; CDR3 protein: CASSLGQGIHRHGYTF
V gene: TRBV7-9; D gene: -; clone size: many; J gene: TRBJ2-7; CDR3 DNA: TGTGCCAGCAGCTTAGGGACAGCTTCCTACGGGCAGTACTTC; CDR3 protein: CASSLGTASYGQYF
V gene: TRBV5-1; D gene: -; clone size: many; J gene: TRBJ2-1; CDR3 DNA: TGCGCCAGCAGCTCCGGAGGGAATGAGCAGTTCTTC; CDR3 protein: CASSSGGNEQFF
V gene: TRBV12-3/TRBV12-4; D gene: TRBD1; clone size: many; J gene: TRBJ1-2; CDR3 DNA: TGTGCCAGCAGAGGGGACAGGAACTATGGCTACACCTTC; CDR3 protein: CASRGDRNYGYTF
V gene: TRBV2; D gene: TRBD1; clone size: many; J gene: TRBJ1-5; CDR3 DNA: TGTGCCAGCAGGCCGGGACAGGGCATTATGCAGCCCCAGCATTTT; CDR3 protein: CASRPGQGIMQPQHF
V gene: TRBV2; D gene: -; clone size: many; J gene: TRBJ2-3; CDR3 DNA: TGTGCCAGCAGTGAAACGGGAAGCACAGATACGCAGTATTTT; CDR3 protein: CASSETGSTDTQYF
V gene: TRBV4-1; D gene: TRBD1; clone size: few; J gene: TRBJ2-7; CDR3 DNA: TGCGCCAGCAGCCAAGAAGGGACAGGTAATAACGAGCAGTACTTC; CDR3 protein: CASSQEGTGNNEQYF
V gene: TRBV4-1; D gene: -; clone size: -; J gene: TRBJ1-2; CDR3 DNA: TGCGCCAGCAGCCACCTCCGAGGGGGGGGCTATGGCTACACCTTC; CDR3 protein: CASSHLRGGGYGYTF
V gene: TRBV4-1; D gene: -; clone size: many; J gene: TRBJ2-3; CDR3 DNA: TGCGCCAGCAGCCGAACAGGGATTAACACAGATACGCAGTATTTT; CDR3 protein: CASSRTGINTDTQYF
V gene: TRBV6-2/TRBV6-3; D gene: -; clone size: few; J gene: TRBJ2-5; CDR3 DNA: TGTGCCAGCAGTGAAAGAGGGCGGTACCAAGAGACCCAGTACTTC; CDR3 protein: CASSERGRYQETQYF
V gene: TRBV6-5; D gene: -; clone size: many; J gene: TRBJ1-6; CDR3 DNA: TGTGCCAGCAGTTGGGACGGACCCAATTCACCCCTCCACTTT; CDR3 protein: CASSWDGPNSPLHF
V gene: TRBV12-3/TRBV12-4; D gene: TRBD1; clone size: many; J gene: TRBJ2-2; CDR3 DNA: TGTGCCAGCAGCACGGACAGGGGGAAAGCCGGGGAGCTGTTTTTT; CDR3 protein: CASSTDRGKAGELFF
V gene: TRBV4-1; D gene: -; clone size: few; J gene: TRBJ1-5; CDR3 DNA: TGCGCCAGCAGCCAAGTCGGACTGATTAATCAGCCCCAGCATTTT; CDR3 protein: CASSQVGLINQPQHF
V gene: TRBV20-1; D gene: -; clone size: once; J gene: TRBJ1-1; CDR3 DNA: TGCAGTGGCTCAGGGCGCACTGAAGCTTTCTTT; CDR3 protein: CSGSGRTEAFF
V gene: TRBV12-3/TRBV12-4; D gene: -; clone size: -; J gene: TRBJ1-2; CDR3 DNA: TGTGCCAGCAGTTTCTGGGGGTATGGCTACACCTTC; CDR3 protein: CASSFWGYGYTF
V gene: TRBV7-2; D gene: -; clone size: many; J gene: TRBJ2-7; CDR3 DNA: TGTGCCAGCAGCCGACCGGGCAGAGTCTACGAGCAGTACTTC; CDR3 protein: CASSRPGRVYEQYF
V gene: TRBV5-6; D gene: -; clone size: -; J gene: TRBJ1-2; CDR3 DNA: TGTGCCAGCAGCTGGCGAAACACTGGGCCTGTGGAAGGCTACACCTTC; CDR3 protein: CASSWRNTGPVEGYTF
V gene: TRBV5-5; D gene: TRBD2; clone size: many; J gene: TRBJ2-3; CDR3 DNA: TGCGCCAGCAGCCCCGGGGGGGCCGGAGATACGCAGTATTTT; CDR3 protein: CASSPGGAGDTQYF
V gene: TRBV7-9; D gene: -; clone size: -; J gene: TRBJ2-5; CDR3 DNA: TGTGCCAGCAGCTTAAGGACAGACACGCGAGAGACCCAGTACTTC; CDR3 protein: CASSLRTDTRETQYF
V gene: TRBV30; D gene: -; clone size: many; J gene: TRBJ1-2; CDR3 DNA: TGTGCCTGGAGTTGGGACACTCCTAACTATGGCTACACCTTC; CDR3 protein: CAWSWDTPNYGYTF
V gene: TRBV7-9; D gene: -; clone size: many; J gene: TRBJ1-5; CDR3 DNA: TGTGCCAGCAGCTTCGGCAATCAGCCCCAGCATTTT; CDR3 protein: CASSFGNQPQHF
V gene: TRBV6-1; D gene: -; clone size: many; J gene: TRBJ2-1; CDR3 DNA: TGTGCCAGCACGAGCACCACTCCCTCCTACAATGAGCAGTTCTTC; CDR3 protein: CASTSTTPSYNEQFF
V gene: TRBV13; D gene: TRBD1; clone size: many; J gene: TRBJ2-7; CDR3 DNA: TGTGCCAGCAGCCAGGGACAGATGGCCTACGAGCAGTACTTC; CDR3 protein: CASSQGQMAYEQYF
V gene: TRBV5-1; D gene: -; clone size: many; J gene: TRBJ2-7; CDR3 DNA: TGCGCCAGCAGCTTTAGCAGCCCAGGATACGAGCAGTACTTC; CDR3 protein: CASSFSSPGYEQYF
V gene: TRBV15; D gene: TRBD2; clone size: -; J gene: TRBJ2-3; CDR3 DNA: TGTGCCACCAGCAGAGATTCCCGGGCGGGGGGGAGCACAGATACGCAGTATTTT; CDR3 protein: CATSRDSRAGGSTDTQYF
V gene: TRBV20-1; D gene: -; clone size: -; J gene: TRBJ2-7; CDR3 DNA: TGCAGTGCTAGACATCACTCGAGTAGCTCCTACGAGCAGTACTTC; CDR3 protein: CSARHHSSSSYEQYF
V gene: TRBV6-2/TRBV6-3; D gene: -; clone size: -; J gene: TRBJ1-5; CDR3 DNA: TGTGCCAGCTGCCGTAGTTCTGGTGAGGGTCAGCCCCAGCATTTT; CDR3 protein: CASCRSSGEGQPQHF
V gene: TRBV6-2/TRBV6-3; D gene: -; clone size: many; J gene: TRBJ1-5; CDR3 DNA: TGTGCCAGCAGCTACCGACCGGACCAGCCCCAGCATTTT; CDR3 protein: CASSYRPDQPQHF
V gene: TRBV10-3; D gene: TRBD1; clone size: few; J gene: TRBJ1-1; CDR3 DNA: TGTGCCATCAGACCGGGACAGGGGAAGGGTGAAGCTTTCTTT; CDR3 protein: CAIRPGQGKGEAFF
V gene: TRBV28; D gene: -; clone size: many; J gene: TRBJ2-7; CDR3 DNA: TGTGCCAGCAGCTTGAGGTACGAGCAGTACTTC; CDR3 protein: CASSLRYEQYF
V gene: TRBV10-2; D gene: -; clone size: -; J gene: TRBJ1-5; CDR3 DNA: TGCGCCAGCAGTGATTTGACAGGCGATCAGCCCCAGCATTTT; CDR3 protein: CASSDLTGDQPQHF
V gene: TRBV20-1; D gene: TRBD1; clone size: many; J gene: TRBJ1-1; CDR3 DNA: TGCAGTGCTCCCCCGGGACAGGGTCAGGTCACTGAAGCTTTCTTT; CDR3 protein: CSAPPGQGQVTEAFF
V gene: TRBV6-4; D gene: -; clone size: many; J gene: TRBJ1-5; CDR3 DNA: TGTGCCAGCAGTGAAACGGGTAGCAATCAGCCCCAGCATTTT; CDR3 protein: CASSETGSNQPQHF